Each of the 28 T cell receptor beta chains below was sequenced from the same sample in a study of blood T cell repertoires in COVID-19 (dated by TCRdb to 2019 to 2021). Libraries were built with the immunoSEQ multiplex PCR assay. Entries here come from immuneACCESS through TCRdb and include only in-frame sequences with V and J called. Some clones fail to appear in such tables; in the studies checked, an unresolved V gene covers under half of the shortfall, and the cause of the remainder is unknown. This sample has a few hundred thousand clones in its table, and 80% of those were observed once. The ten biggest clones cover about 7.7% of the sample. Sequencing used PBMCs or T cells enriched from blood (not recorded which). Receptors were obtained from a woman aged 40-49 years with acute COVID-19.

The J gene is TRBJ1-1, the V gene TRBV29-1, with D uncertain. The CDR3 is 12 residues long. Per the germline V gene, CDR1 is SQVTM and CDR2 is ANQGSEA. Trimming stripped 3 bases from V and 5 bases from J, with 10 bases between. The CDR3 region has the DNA TGCAGCGTTGACAGGCGAGGGACTGAAGCTTTCTTT. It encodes CSVDRRGTEAFF.

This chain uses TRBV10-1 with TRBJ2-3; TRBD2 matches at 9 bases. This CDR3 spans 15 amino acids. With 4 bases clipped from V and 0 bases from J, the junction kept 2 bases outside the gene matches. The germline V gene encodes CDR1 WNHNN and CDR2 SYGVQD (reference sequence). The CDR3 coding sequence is TGCGCCAGCAGTGGCGGGGGGGTTAGCACAGATACGCAGTATTTT. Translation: CASSGGGVSTDTQYF.

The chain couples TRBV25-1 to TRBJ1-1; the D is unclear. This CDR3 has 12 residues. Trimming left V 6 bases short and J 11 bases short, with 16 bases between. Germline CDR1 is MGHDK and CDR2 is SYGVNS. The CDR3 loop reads CASRPGGEGAFF. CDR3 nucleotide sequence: TGTGCCAGCAGGCCCGGCGGGGAGGGTGCTTTCTTT.

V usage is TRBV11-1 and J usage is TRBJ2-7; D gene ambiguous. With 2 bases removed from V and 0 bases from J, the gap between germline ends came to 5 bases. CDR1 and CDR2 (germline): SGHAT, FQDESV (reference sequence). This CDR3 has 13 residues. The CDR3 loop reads CASSLPSSYEQYF. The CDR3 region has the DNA TGTGCCAGCAGCTTACCCAGCTCCTACGAGCAGTACTTC.

The CDR3 region is CATSSSSSTDTQYF. As DNA, the CDR3 is TGTGCCACCAGCAGTAGCAGTAGCACAGATACGCAGTATTTT. The chain is built from TRBV15 and TRBJ2-3; D uncertain. The CDR3 runs 14 residues. V lost 3 bases and J 0 bases, leaving 7 bases between the germline ends. CDR1 and CDR2 from the germline V gene are LNHNV and YYDKDF (reference sequence).

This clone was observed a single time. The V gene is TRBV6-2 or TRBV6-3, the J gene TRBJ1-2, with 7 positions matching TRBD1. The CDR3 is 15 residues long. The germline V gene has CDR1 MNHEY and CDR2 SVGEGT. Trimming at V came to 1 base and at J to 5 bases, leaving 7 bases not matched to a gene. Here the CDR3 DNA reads TGTGCCAGCAGTTACTTCGACAGGGAAGGATATGGCTACACCTTC. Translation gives CASSYFDREGYGYTF.

The CDR3, as DNA: TGTGCCAGCAGTTTCGGACAGTCTTGGACTGAAGCTTTCTTT. Protein sequence: CASSFGQSWTEAFF. The chain couples TRBV6-5 to TRBJ1-1; a weak D match, TRBD1 (6 bases). CDR3 length: 14 residues. Trimming stripped 4 bases from V and 5 bases from J, with 14 bases between. Germline V CDR1 and CDR2: MNHEY, SVGAGI.

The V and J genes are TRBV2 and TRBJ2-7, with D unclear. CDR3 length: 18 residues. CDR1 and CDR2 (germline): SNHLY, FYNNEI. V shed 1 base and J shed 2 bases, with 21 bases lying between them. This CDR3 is CASSEESRIQLVPYEQYF. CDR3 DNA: TGTGCCAGCAGTGAAGAGTCCAGGATTCAACTGGTCCCCTACGAGCAGTACTTC.

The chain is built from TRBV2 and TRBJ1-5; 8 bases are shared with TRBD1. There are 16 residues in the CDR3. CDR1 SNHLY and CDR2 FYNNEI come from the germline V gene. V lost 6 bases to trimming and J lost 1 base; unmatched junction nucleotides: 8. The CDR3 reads CASRGDRGGSNQPQHF. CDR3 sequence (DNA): TGTGCCAGCAGGGGTGACAGGGGCGGCAGCAATCAGCCCCAGCATTTT.

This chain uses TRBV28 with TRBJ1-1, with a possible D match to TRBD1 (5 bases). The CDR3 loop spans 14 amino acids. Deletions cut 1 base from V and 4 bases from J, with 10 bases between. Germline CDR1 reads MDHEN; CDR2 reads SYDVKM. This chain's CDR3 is CASSLLGGTTEAFF. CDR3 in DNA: TGTGCCAGCAGTTTATTAGGAGGGACCACTGAAGCTTTCTTT.

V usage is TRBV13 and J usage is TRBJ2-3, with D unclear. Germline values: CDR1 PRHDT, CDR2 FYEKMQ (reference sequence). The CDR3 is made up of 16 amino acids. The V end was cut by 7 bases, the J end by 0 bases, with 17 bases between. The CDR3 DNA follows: TGTGCCAGCAAATTTTGGCGGAGCTTTAGCACAGATACGCAGTATTTT. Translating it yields CASKFWRSFSTDTQYF.

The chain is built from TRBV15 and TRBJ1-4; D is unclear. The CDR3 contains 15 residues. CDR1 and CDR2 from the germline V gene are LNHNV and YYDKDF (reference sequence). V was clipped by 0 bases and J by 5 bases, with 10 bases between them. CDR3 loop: CATSREDTGNEKLFF. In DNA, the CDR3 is TGTGCCACCAGCAGAGAGGATACCGGGAATGAAAAACTGTTTTTT. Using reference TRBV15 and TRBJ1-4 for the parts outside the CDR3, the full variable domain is DAMVIQNPRYQVTQFGKPVTLSCSQTLNHNVMYWYQQKSSQAPKLLFHYYDKDFNNEADTPDNFQSRRPNTSFCFLDIRSPGLGDTAMYLCATSREDTGNEKLFFGSGTQLSVL.

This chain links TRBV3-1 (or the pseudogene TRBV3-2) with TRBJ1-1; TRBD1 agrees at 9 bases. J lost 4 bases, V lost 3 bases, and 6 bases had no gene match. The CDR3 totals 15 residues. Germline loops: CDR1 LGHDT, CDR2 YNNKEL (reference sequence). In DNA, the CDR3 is TGTGCCAGCAGCCATTACGGACAGGGGAGCACTGAAGCTTTCTTT. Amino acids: CASSHYGQGSTEAFF.

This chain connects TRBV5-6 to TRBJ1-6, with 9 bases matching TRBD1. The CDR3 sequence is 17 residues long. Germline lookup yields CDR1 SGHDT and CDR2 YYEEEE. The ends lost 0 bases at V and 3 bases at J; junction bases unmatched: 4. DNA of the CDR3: TGTGCCAGCAGCTTGGGTGGGACAGGGATCTATAATTCACCCCTCCACTTT. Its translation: CASSLGGTGIYNSPLHF.

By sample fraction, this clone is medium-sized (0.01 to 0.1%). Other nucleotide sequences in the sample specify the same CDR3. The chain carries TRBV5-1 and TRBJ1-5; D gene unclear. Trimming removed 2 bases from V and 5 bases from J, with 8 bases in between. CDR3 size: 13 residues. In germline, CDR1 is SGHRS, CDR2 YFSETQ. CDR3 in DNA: TGCGCCAGCAGCTTTGAGGGAGATCAGCCCCAGCATTTT. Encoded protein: CASSFEGDQPQHF.

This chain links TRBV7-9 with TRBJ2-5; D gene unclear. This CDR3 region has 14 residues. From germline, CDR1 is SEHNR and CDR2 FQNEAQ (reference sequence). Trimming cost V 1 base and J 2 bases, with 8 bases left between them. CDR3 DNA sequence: TGTGCCAGCAGCTTAGAAAGTCTACAAGAGACCCAGTACTTC. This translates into CASSLESLQETQYF.

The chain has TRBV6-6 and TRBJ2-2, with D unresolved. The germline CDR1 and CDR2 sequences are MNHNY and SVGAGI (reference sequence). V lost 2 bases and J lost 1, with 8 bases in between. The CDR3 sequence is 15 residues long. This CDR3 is CASSYERGNTGELFF. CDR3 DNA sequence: TGTGCCAGCAGTTACGAAAGAGGGAACACCGGGGAGCTGTTTTTT.

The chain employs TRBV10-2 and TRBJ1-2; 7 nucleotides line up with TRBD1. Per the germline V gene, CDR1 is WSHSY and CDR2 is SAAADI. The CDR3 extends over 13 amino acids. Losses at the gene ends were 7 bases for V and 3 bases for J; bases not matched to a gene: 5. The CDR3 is CASIGDRDYGYTF. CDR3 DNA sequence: TGCGCCAGCATAGGAGACAGGGACTATGGCTACACCTTC.

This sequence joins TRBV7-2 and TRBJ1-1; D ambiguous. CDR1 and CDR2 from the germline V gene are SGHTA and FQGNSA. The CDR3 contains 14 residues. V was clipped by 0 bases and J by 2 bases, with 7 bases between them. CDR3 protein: CASSLAPVNTEAFF. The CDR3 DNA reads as TGTGCCAGCAGCTTAGCCCCAGTCAACACTGAAGCTTTCTTT.

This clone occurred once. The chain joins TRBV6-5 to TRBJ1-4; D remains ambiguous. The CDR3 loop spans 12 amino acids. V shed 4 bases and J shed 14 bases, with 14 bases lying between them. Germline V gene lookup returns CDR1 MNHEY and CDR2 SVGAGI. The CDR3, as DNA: TGTGCCAGCAGTTTACGCGGGCAAGGGCTGTTTTTT. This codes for CASSLRGQGLFF.

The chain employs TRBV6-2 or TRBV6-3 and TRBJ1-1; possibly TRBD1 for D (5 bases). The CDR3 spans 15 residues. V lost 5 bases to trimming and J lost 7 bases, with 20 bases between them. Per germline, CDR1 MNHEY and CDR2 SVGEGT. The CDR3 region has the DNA TGTGCCAGCAGTCTCCTCGGGGCAGGGAGGGATGAAGCTTTCTTT. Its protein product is CASSLLGAGRDEAFF.

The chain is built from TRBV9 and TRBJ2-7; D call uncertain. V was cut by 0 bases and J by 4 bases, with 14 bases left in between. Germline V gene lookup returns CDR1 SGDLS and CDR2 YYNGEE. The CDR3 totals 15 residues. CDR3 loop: CASSVAADFNYEQYF. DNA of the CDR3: TGTGCCAGCAGCGTAGCGGCAGACTTTAATTACGAGCAGTACTTC.

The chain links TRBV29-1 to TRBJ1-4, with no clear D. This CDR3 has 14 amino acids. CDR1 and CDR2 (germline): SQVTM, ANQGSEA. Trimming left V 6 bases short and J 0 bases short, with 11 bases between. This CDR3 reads CSVGEWATNEKLFF. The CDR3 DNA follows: TGCAGCGTCGGGGAGTGGGCAACTAATGAAAAACTGTTTTTT.

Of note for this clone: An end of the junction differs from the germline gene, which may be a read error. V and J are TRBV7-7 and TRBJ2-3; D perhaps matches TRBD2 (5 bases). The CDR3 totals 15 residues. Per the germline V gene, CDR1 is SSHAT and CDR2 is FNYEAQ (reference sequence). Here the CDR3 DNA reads TGTGCTAGCAGCCCACAGACCGGCGGGCTAGATACGCAGTATTTT. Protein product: CASSPQTGGLDTQYF.

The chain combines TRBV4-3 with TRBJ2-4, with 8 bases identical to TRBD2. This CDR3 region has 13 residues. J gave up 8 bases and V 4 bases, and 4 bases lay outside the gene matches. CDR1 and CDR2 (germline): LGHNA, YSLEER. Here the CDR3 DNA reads TGCGCCAGCAGCCCCCCGGGGGGGGACATTCAGTACTTC. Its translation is CASSPPGGDIQYF.

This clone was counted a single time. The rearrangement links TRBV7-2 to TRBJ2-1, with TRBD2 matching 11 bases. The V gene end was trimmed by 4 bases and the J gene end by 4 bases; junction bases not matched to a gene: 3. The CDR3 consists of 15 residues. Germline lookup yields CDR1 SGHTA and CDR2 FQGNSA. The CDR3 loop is CASSSSGRKYNEQFF. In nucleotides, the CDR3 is TGTGCCAGCAGCTCTAGCGGGAGGAAGTACAATGAGCAGTTCTTC.

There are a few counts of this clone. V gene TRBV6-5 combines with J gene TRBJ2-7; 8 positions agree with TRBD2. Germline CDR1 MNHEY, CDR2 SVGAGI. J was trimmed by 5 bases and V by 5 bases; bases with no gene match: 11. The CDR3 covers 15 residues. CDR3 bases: TGTGCCAGCAGTCGCCTAAGGCAGCGGGAGAACGAGCAGTACTTC. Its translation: CASSRLRQRENEQYF.

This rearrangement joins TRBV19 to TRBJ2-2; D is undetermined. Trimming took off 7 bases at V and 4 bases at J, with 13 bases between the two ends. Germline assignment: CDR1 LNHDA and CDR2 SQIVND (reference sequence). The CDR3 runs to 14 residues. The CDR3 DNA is TGTGCCAGTATACCATCTCTGAGCACCGGGGAGCTGTTTTTT. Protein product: CASIPSLSTGELFF. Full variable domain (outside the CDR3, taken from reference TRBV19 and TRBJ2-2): DGGITQSPKYLFRKEGQNVTLSCEQNLNHDAMYWYRQDPGQGLRLIYYSQIVNDFQKGDIAEGYSVSREKKESFPLTVTSAQKNPTAFYLCASIPSLSTGELFFGEGSRLTVL.